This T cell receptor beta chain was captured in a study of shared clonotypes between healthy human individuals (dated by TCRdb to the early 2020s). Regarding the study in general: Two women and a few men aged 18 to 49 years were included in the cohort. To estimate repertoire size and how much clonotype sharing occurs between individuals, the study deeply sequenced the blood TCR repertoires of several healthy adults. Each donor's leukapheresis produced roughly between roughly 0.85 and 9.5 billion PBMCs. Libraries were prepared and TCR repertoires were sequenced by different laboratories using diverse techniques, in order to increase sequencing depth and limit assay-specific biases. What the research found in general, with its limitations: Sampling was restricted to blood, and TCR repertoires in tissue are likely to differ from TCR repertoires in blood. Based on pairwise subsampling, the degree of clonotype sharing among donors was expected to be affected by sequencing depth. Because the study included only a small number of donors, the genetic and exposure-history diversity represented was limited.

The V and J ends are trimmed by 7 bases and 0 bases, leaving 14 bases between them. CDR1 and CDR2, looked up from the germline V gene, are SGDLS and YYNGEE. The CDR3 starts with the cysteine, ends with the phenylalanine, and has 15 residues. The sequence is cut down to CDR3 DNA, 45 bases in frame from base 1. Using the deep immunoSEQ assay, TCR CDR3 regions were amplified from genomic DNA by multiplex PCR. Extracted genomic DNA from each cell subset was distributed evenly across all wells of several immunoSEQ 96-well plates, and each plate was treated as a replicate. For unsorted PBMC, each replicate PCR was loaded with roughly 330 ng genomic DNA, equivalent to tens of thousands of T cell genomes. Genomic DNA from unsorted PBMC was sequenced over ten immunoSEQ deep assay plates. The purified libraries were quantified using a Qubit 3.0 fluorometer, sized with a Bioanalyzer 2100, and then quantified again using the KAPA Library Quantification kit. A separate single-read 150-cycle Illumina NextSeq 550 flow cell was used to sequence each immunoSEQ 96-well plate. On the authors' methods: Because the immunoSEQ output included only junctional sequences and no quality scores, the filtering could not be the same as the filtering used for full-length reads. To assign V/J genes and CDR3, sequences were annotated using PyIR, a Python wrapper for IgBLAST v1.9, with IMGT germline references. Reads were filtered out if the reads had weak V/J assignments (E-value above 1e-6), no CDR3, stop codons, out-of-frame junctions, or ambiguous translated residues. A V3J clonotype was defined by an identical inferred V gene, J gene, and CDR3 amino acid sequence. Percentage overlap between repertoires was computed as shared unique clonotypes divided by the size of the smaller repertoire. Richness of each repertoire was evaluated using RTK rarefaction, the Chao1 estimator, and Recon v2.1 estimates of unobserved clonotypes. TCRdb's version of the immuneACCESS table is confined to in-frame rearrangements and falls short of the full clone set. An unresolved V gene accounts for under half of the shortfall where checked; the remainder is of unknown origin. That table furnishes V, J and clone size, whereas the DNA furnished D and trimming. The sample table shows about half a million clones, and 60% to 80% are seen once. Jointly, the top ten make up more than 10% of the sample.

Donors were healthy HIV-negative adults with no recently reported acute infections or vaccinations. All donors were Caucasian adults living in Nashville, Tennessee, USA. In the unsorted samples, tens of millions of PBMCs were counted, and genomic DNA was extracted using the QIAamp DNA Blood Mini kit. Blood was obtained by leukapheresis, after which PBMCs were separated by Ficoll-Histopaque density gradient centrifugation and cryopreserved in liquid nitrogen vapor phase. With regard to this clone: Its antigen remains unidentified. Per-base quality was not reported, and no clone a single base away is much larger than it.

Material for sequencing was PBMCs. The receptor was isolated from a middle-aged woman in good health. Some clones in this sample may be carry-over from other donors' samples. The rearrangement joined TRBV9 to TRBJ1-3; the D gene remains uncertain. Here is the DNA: TGTGCCAGCCGTCAAGACGGAGGCTCTGGAAACACCATATATTTT. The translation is CASRQDGGSGNTIYF.